The present entry profiles one T cell receptor (beta chain) with its context. Its target is not known. The entry originates in a study of shared clonotypes between healthy human individuals. Study summary: The cohort comprised a couple of women and a few men. Their ages spanned 18 to 49 years.

Researchers partitioned CD4+ cells into CD45RA+ naive and CD45RA-negative memory subsets. Overall study findings and caveats: Non-shared clonotypes had lower generation probabilities than those shared by all four donors. The study's rarefaction showed incomplete sorted-subset sequencing despite large depth.

The table came from immunoSEQ multiplex PCR; TCRdb's copy has only in-frame clones and leaves some out. The sample gives 2 million to 2.5 million clones, almost 96% of which show up once; less than 0.15% is in the top ten. The V segment lost 1 base and the J segment 3 bases; nucleotides outside the gene matches: 6. The CDR3 has 15 amino acids. Germline V lookup: CDR1 SEHNR, CDR2 FQNEAQ (reference sequence). This TCR was recovered from a man aged 18-30 years in good health. The material sequenced was naive CD4+ T cells sorted from blood. The subset here: CD45RA+ positively selected. The chain combines TRBV7-9 with TRBJ2-7; 7 bases align to TRBD1. CDR3 coding DNA: TGTGCCAGCAGCTTAGGAGACAGGGCCATCTACGAGCAGTACTTC. It is translated as CASSLGDRAIYEQYF.